Listed below are T cell receptor beta chains from one sample, sequenced in a study of cytomegalovirus exposure and HLA in healthy donors. Generated by immunoSEQ multiplex PCR, the TCRdb table keeps only in-frame clones and is missing some. The profile shows tens of thousands of clones, 75% of them singletons. Input material: PBMCs. These receptors all stem from a man in his forties in good health and CMV-seronegative. Both conserved end residues are part of each CDR3. The order of the fields is V gene, D gene, J gene, clone size, CDR3 protein, CDR3 DNA. A D gene is named only where the DNA matches it firmly. Clone size, where shown, is once, few, many, or a class for clones that have expanded.

v_gene: TRBV27
d_gene: TRBD1
j_gene: TRBJ2-7
abundance: .
CDR3aa: CASRVGTGTYEQYF
CDR3nt: TGTGCCAGCAGGGTCGGGACAGGTACCTACGAGCAGTACTTC

v_gene: TRBV15
d_gene: TRBD1
j_gene: TRBJ2-2
abundance: .
CDR3aa: CATSPGQGDTGELFF
CDR3nt: TGTGCCACCAGTCCGGGACAGGGAGACACCGGGGAGCTGTTTTTT

v_gene: TRBV18
d_gene: .
j_gene: TRBJ1-1
abundance: few
CDR3aa: CASSPGGGEAFF
CDR3nt: TGTGCCAGCTCACCAGGGGGGGGCGAGGCTTTCTTT

v_gene: TRBV5-1
d_gene: .
j_gene: TRBJ1-2
abundance: .
CDR3aa: CASSPAGGNYGYTF
CDR3nt: TGCGCCAGCAGCCCCGCTGGAGGAAACTATGGCTACACCTTC

v_gene: TRBV30
d_gene: .
j_gene: TRBJ1-4
abundance: .
CDR3aa: CASETTSEKLFF
CDR3nt: TGTGCCTCCGAGACAACTAGTGAAAAACTGTTTTTT

v_gene: TRBV29-1
d_gene: .
j_gene: TRBJ2-1
abundance: .
CDR3aa: CSAAMTGSYNEQFF
CDR3nt: TGCAGCGCAGCAATGACGGGCTCCTACAATGAGCAGTTCTTC

v_gene: TRBV4-1
d_gene: .
j_gene: TRBJ2-7
abundance: .
CDR3aa: CASSQGGGGAGYF
CDR3nt: TGCGCCAGCAGCCAAGGGGGGGGCGGCGCGGGGTACTTC

v_gene: TRBV28
d_gene: TRBD1
j_gene: TRBJ1-3
abundance: .
CDR3aa: CASSLDRGLSGNTIYF
CDR3nt: TGTGCCAGCAGTTTAGACAGGGGCCTCTCTGGAAACACCATATATTTT

v_gene: TRBV5-1
d_gene: .
j_gene: TRBJ1-2
abundance: .
CDR3aa: CASSSFRAGYTF
CDR3nt: TGCGCCAGCAGCAGTTTCCGTGCGGGCTACACCTTC

v_gene: TRBV28
d_gene: TRBD2
j_gene: TRBJ2-5
abundance: few
CDR3aa: CASSTPTSGRSETQYF
CDR3nt: TGTGCCAGCAGTACCCCGACTAGCGGGAGATCAGAGACCCAGTACTTC

v_gene: TRBV19
d_gene: TRBD1
j_gene: TRBJ2-1
abundance: .
CDR3aa: CASRIGYGQGMWNEQFF
CDR3nt: TGTGCCAGTAGGATAGGATATGGACAGGGGATGTGGAATGAGCAGTTCTTC

v_gene: TRBV4-1
d_gene: .
j_gene: TRBJ2-1
abundance: .
CDR3aa: CASSYTTGLTYNEQFF
CDR3nt: TGCGCCAGCAGCTACACAACGGGACTGACATACAATGAGCAGTTCTTC

v_gene: TRBV25-1
d_gene: TRBD1
j_gene: TRBJ1-6
abundance: .
CDR3aa: CASSVQGKDNSPLHF
CDR3nt: TGTGCCAGCAGTGTACAGGGGAAGGATAATTCACCCCTCCACTTT

v_gene: TRBV7-3
d_gene: .
j_gene: TRBJ1-1
abundance: .
CDR3aa: CASSELQGSEAFF
CDR3nt: TGTGCCAGCAGCGAATTACAGGGATCTGAAGCTTTCTTT

v_gene: TRBV5-5
d_gene: TRBD1
j_gene: TRBJ2-5
abundance: once
CDR3aa: CASSLGNRGDETQYF
CDR3nt: TGTGCCAGCAGCTTGGGGAACAGGGGAGACGAGACCCAGTACTTC

v_gene: TRBV18
d_gene: TRBD1
j_gene: TRBJ1-6
abundance: .
CDR3aa: CASSPPTGVGSPLHF
CDR3nt: TGTGCCAGCTCACCACCGACAGGGGTTGGATCACCCCTCCACTTT

v_gene: TRBV28
d_gene: TRBD1
j_gene: TRBJ1-4
abundance: .
CDR3aa: CASSSPGGKLFF
CDR3nt: TGTGCCAGCAGTTCGCCAGGGGGAAAACTGTTTTTT

v_gene: TRBV29-1
d_gene: .
j_gene: TRBJ1-1
abundance: .
CDR3aa: CSVEGLQEAFF
CDR3nt: TGCAGCGTTGAAGGTCTCCAGGAAGCTTTCTTT

v_gene: TRBV4-1
d_gene: TRBD1
j_gene: TRBJ2-7
abundance: .
CDR3aa: CASSQGQGVYYEQYF
CDR3nt: TGCGCCAGCAGCCAAGGACAGGGGGTATACTACGAGCAGTACTTC

v_gene: TRBV27
d_gene: .
j_gene: TRBJ1-1
abundance: .
CDR3aa: CASSLGPNTEAFF
CDR3nt: TGTGCCAGCAGTTTAGGCCCTAACACTGAAGCTTTCTTT

v_gene: TRBV29-1
d_gene: .
j_gene: TRBJ2-1
abundance: .
CDR3aa: CSVRGYNEQFF
CDR3nt: TGCAGCGTTCGAGGTTACAATGAGCAGTTCTTC

v_gene: TRBV27
d_gene: TRBD2
j_gene: TRBJ2-7
abundance: once
CDR3aa: CASSLKVAGTYEQYF
CDR3nt: TGTGCCAGCAGTTTAAAGGTAGCGGGGACCTACGAGCAGTACTTC

v_gene: TRBV5-1
d_gene: TRBD1
j_gene: TRBJ1-6
abundance: .
CDR3aa: CASSSASDRGASPLHF
CDR3nt: TGCGCCAGCAGCTCGGCCTCGGACAGGGGCGCATCACCCCTCCACTTT

v_gene: TRBV5-1
d_gene: .
j_gene: TRBJ1-1
abundance: few
CDR3aa: CASSLSGANTEAFF
CDR3nt: TGCGCCAGCAGCTTGTCGGGAGCCAACACTGAAGCTTTCTTT

v_gene: TRBV19
d_gene: TRBD1
j_gene: TRBJ1-2
abundance: few
CDR3aa: CASGQGTNYGYTF
CDR3nt: TGTGCCAGCGGACAGGGTACTAACTATGGCTACACCTTC

v_gene: TRBV19
d_gene: TRBD1
j_gene: TRBJ1-2
abundance: .
CDR3aa: CASRGQGGVSGYTF
CDR3nt: TGTGCCAGTAGGGGACAGGGAGGAGTCAGTGGCTACACCTTC

v_gene: TRBV20-1
d_gene: .
j_gene: TRBJ2-6
abundance: .
CDR3aa: CSAGANVLTF
CDR3nt: TGCAGCGCTGGGGCCAACGTCCTGACTTTC

v_gene: TRBV13
d_gene: .
j_gene: TRBJ1-3
abundance: .
CDR3aa: CASRGRGEPGSGNTIYF
CDR3nt: TGTGCCAGCAGGGGCAGGGGCGAACCAGGCTCTGGAAACACCATATATTTT

v_gene: TRBV2
d_gene: .
j_gene: TRBJ1-1
abundance: .
CDR3aa: CASSVRHLNTEAFF
CDR3nt: TGTGCCAGCAGTGTTAGACATTTGAACACTGAAGCTTTCTTT

v_gene: TRBV28
d_gene: TRBD1
j_gene: TRBJ1-5
abundance: .
CDR3aa: CASSSPGQGHYQPQHF
CDR3nt: TGTGCCAGCAGTTCACCGGGACAGGGCCACTATCAGCCCCAGCATTTT

v_gene: TRBV7-7
d_gene: TRBD2
j_gene: TRBJ2-1
abundance: .
CDR3aa: CASSAGTSGALEQFF
CDR3nt: TGTGCTAGCAGCGCAGGGACTAGCGGGGCGTTAGAGCAGTTCTTC

v_gene: TRBV5-4
d_gene: TRBD2
j_gene: TRBJ2-5
abundance: .
CDR3aa: CASSSLAGGVETQYF
CDR3nt: TGTGCCAGCAGCTCCCTAGCGGGGGGTGTCGAGACCCAGTACTTC

v_gene: TRBV5-1
d_gene: .
j_gene: TRBJ1-2
abundance: once
CDR3aa: CASSLRTDYGYTF
CDR3nt: TGCGCCAGCAGCTTGAGGACTGACTATGGCTACACCTTC

v_gene: TRBV10-2
d_gene: .
j_gene: TRBJ1-2
abundance: .
CDR3aa: CASSDSYGYTF
CDR3nt: TGCGCCAGCAGTGACAGCTATGGCTACACCTTC

v_gene: TRBV15
d_gene: .
j_gene: TRBJ2-7
abundance: once
CDR3aa: CATSSIGVRNEQYF
CDR3nt: TGTGCCACCAGCAGTATCGGGGTTCGGAACGAGCAGTACTTC

v_gene: TRBV13
d_gene: TRBD1
j_gene: TRBJ1-1
abundance: .
CDR3aa: CASSLERAGGWTEAFF
CDR3nt: TGTGCCAGCAGCTTAGAACGGGCAGGGGGATGGACTGAAGCTTTCTTT

v_gene: TRBV19
d_gene: .
j_gene: TRBJ1-5
abundance: .
CDR3aa: CASSIGLRKNSNQPQHF
CDR3nt: TGTGCCAGTAGTATCGGACTGAGAAAGAATAGCAATCAGCCCCAGCATTTT

v_gene: TRBV5-6
d_gene: .
j_gene: TRBJ2-7
abundance: .
CDR3aa: CASSYIGPTYEQYF
CDR3nt: TGTGCCAGCTCTTACATTGGGCCAACCTACGAGCAGTACTTC

v_gene: TRBV2
d_gene: .
j_gene: TRBJ2-1
abundance: .
CDR3aa: CASKLDNEQFF
CDR3nt: TGTGCCAGCAAGCTAGATAATGAGCAGTTCTTC